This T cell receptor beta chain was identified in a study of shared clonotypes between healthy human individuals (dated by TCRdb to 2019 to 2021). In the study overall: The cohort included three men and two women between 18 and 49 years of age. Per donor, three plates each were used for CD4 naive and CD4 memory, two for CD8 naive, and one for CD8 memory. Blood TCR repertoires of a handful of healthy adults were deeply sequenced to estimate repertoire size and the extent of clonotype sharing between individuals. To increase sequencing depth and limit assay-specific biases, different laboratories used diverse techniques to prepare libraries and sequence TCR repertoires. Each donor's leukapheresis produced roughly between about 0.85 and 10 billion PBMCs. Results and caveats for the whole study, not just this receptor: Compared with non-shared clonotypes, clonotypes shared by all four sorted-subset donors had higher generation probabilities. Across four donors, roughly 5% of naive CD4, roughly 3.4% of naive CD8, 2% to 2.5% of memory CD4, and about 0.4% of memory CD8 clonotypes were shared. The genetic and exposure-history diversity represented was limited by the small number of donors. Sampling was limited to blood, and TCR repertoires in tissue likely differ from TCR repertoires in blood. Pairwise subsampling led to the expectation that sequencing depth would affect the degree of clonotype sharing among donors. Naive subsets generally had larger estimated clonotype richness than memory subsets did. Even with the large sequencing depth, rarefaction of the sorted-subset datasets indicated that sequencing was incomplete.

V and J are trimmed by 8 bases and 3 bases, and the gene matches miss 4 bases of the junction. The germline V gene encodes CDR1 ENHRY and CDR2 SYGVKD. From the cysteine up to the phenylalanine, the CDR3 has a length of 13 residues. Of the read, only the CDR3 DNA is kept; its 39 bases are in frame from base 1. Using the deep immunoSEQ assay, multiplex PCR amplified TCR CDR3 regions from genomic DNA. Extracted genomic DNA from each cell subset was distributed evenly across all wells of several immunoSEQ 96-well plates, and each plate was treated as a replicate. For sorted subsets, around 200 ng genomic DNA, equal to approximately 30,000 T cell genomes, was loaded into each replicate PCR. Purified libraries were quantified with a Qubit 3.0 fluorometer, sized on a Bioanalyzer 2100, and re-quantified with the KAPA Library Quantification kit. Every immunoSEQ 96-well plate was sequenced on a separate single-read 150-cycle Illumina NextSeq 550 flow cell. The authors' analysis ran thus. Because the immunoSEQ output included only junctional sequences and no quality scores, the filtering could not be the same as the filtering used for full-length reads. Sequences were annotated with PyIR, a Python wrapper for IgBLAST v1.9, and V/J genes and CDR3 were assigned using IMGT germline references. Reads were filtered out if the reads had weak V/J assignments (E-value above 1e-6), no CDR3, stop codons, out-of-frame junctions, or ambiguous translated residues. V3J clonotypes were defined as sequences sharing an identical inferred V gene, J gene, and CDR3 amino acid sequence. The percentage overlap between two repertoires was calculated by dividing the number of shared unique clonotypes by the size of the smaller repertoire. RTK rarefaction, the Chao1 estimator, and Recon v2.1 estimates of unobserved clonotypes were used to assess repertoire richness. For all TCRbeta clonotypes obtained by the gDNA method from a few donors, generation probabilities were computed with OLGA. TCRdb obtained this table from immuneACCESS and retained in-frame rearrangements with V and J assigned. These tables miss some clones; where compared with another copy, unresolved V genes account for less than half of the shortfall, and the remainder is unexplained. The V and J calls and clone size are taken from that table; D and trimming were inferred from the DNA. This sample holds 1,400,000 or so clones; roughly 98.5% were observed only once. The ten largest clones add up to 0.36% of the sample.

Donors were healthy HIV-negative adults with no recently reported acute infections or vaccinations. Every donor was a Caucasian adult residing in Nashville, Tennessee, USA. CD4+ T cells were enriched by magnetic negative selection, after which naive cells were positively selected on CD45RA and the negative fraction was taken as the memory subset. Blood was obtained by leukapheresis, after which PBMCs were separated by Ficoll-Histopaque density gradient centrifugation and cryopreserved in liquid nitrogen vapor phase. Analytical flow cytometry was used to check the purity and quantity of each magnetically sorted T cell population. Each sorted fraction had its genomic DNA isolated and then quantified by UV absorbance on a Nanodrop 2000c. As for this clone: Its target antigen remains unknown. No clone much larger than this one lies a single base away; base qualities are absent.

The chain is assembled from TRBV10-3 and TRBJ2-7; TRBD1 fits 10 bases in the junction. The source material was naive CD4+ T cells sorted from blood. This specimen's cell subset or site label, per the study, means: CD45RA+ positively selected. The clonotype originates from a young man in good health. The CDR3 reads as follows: CAISGQGYYEQYF. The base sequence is TGTGCCATCTCGGGACAGGGGTACTACGAGCAGTACTTC.